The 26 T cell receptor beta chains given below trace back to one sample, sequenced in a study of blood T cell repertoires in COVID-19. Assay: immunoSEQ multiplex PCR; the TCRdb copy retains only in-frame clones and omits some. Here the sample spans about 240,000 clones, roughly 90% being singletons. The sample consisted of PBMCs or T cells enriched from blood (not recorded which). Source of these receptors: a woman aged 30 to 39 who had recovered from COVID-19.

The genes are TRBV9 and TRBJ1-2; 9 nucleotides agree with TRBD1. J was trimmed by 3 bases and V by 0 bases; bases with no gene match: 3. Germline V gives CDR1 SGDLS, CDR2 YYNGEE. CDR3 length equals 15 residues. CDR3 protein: CASSVGQGVDYGYTF. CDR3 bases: TGTGCCAGCAGCGTAGGACAGGGGGTAGACTATGGCTACACCTTC.

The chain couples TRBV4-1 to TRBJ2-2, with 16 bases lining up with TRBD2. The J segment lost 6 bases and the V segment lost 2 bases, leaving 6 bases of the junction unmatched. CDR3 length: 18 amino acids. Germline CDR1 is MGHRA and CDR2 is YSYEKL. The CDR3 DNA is TGCGCCAGCAGCCAATACCTGGGGACTAGCGGGAGGGCCGGGGAGCTGTTTTTT. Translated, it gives CASSQYLGTSGRAGELFF.

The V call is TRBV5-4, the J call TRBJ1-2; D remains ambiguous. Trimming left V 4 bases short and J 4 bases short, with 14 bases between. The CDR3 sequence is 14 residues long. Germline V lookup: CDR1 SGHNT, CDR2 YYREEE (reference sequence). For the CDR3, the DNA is TGTGCCAGCAGCGCGGGAAGTACTGGCTATGGCTACACCTTC. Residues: CASSAGSTGYGYTF.

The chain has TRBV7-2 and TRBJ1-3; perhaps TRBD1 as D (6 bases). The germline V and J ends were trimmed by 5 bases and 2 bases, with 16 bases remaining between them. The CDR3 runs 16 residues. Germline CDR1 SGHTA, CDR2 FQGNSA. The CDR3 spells CASSKEGVFTGNTIYF. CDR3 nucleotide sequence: TGTGCCAGCAGCAAAGAGGGGGTGTTTACTGGAAACACCATATATTTT.

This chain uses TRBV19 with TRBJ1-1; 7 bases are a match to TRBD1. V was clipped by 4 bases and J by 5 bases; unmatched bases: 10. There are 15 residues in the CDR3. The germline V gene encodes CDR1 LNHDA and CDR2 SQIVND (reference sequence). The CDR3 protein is CASSNWDRSRTEAFF. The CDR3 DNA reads TGTGCCAGTAGTAATTGGGACAGATCGAGGACTGAAGCTTTCTTT.

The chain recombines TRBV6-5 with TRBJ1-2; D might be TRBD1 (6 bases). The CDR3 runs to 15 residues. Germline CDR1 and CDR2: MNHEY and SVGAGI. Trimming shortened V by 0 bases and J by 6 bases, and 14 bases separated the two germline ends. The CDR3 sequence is CASSYSSGEVDGYTF. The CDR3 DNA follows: TGTGCCAGCAGTTACTCGTCAGGGGAAGTAGATGGCTACACCTTC.

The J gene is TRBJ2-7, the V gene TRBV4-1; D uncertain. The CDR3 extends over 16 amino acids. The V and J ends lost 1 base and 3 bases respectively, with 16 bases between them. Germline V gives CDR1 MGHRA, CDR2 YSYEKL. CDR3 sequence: CASSQVPSNSNYEQYF. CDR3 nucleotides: TGCGCCAGCAGCCAAGTCCCGAGTAACTCAAACTACGAGCAGTACTTC.

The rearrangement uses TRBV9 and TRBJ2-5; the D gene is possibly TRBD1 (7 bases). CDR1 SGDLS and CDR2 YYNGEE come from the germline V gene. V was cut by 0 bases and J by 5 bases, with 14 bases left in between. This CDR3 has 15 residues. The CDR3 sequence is CASSVGRGQMETQYF. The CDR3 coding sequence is TGTGCCAGCAGCGTAGGGAGGGGGCAGATGGAGACCCAGTACTTC.

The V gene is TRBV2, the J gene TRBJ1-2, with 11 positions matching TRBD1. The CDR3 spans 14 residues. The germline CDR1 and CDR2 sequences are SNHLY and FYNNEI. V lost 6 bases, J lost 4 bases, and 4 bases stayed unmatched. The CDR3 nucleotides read TGTGCCAGCAGGCCGGGACAGGGGGTCTATGGCTACACCTTC. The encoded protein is CASRPGQGVYGYTF.

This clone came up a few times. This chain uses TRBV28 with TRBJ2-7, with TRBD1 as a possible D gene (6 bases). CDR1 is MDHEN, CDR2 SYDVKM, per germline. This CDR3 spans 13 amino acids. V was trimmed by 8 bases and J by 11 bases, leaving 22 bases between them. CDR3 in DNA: TGTGCCAGCGTTAAACAGGGTCACGGCATCAAGTACTTC. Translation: CASVKQGHGIKYF.

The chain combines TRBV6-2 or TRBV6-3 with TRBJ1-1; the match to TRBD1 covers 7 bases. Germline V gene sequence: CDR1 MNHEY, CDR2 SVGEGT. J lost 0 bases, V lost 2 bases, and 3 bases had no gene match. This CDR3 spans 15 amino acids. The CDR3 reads CASSYEQGLNTEAFF. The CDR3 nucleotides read TGTGCCAGCAGTTACGAACAGGGGTTGAACACTGAAGCTTTCTTT.

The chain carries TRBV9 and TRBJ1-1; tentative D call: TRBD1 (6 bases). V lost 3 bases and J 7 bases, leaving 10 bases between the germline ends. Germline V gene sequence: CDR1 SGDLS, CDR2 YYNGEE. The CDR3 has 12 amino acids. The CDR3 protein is CASSEGGREAFF. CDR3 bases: TGTGCCAGCAGCGAGGGGGGGCGTGAAGCTTTCTTT.

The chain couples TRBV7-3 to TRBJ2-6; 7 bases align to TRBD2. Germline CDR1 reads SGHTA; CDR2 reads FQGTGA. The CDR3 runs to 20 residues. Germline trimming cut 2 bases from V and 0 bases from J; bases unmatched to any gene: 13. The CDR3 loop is CASSLGTYSGSSSGANVLTF. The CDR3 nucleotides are TGTGCCAGCAGCTTAGGGACCTATAGCGGGTCCAGCTCTGGGGCCAACGTCCTGACTTTC.

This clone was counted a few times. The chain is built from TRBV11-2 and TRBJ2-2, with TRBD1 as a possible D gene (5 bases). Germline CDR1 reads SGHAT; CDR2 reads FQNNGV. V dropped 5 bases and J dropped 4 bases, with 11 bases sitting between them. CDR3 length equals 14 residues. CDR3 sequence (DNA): TGTGCCAGCAGCCCCCTTGGGGCCACCGGGGAGCTGTTTTTT. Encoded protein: CASSPLGATGELFF.

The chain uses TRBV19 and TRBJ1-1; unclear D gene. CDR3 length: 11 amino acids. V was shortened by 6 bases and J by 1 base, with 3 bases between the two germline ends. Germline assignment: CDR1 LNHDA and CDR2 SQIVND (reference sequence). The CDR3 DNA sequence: TGTGCCAGTAGGGCGAACACTGAAGCTTTCTTT. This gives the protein CASRANTEAFF.

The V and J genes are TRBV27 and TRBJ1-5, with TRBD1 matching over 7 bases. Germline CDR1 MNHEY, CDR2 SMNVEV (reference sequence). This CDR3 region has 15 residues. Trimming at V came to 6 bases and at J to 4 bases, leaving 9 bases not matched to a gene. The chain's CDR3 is CASRQAGTDNQPQHF. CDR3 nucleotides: TGTGCCAGCAGACAAGCCGGGACAGATAATCAGCCCCAGCATTTT.

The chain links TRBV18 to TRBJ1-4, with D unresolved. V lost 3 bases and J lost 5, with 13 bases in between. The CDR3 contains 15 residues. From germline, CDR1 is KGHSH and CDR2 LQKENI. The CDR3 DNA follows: TGTGCCAGCTCACCGCGCGCCGCGGGAAATGAAAAACTGTTTTTT. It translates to CASSPRAAGNEKLFF. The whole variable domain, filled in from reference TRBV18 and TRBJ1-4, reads NAGVMQNPRHLVRRRGQEARLRCSPMKGHSHVYWYRQLPEEGLKFMVYLQKENIIDESGMPKERFSAEFPKEGPSILRIQQVVRGDSAAYFCASSPRAAGNEKLFFGSGTQLSVL.

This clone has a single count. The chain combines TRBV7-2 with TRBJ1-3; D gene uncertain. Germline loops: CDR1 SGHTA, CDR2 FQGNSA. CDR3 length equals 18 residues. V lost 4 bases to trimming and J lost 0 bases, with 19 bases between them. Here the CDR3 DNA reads TGTGCCAGCAGCTCGAACATAGCGCGACTAGACTCTGGAAACACCATATATTTT. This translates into CASSSNIARLDSGNTIYF.

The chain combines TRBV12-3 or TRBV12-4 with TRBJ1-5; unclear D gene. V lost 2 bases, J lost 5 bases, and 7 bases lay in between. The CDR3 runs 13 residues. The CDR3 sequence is CASSLPRDQPQHF. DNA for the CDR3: TGTGCCAGCAGTTTACCGAGGGATCAGCCCCAGCATTTT.

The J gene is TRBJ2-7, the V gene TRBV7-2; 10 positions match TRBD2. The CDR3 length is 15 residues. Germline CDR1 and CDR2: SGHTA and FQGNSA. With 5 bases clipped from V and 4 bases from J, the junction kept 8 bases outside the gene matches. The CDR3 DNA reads TGTGCCAGCAGCCCTACTAGCGGGATCTCTTACGAGCAGTACTTC. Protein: CASSPTSGISYEQYF.

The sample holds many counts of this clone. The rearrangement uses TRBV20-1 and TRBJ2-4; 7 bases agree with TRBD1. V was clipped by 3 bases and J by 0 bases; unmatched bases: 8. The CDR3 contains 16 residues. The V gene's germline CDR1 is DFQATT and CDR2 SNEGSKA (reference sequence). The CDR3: CSASRQGQLAKNIQYF. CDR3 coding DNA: TGCAGTGCTAGTCGACAGGGACAGCTAGCCAAAAACATTCAGTACTTC.

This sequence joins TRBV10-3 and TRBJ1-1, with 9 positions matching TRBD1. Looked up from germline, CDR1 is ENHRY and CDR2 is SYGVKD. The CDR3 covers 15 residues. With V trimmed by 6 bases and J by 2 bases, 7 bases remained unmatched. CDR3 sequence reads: CAIRWTGVGNTEAFF. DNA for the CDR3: TGTGCCATCAGATGGACAGGGGTAGGTAACACTGAAGCTTTCTTT.

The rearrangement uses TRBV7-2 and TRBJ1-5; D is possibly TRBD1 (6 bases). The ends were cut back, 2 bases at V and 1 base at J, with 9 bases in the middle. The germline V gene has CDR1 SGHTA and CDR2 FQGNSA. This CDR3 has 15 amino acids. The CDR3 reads CASSLQGLSNQPQHF. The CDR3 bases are TGTGCCAGCAGCTTACAGGGGTTGAGCAATCAGCCCCAGCATTTT. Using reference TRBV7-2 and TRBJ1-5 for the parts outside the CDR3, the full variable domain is GAGVSQSPSNKVTEKGKDVELRCDPISGHTALYWYRQSLGQGLEFLIYFQGNSAPDKSGLPSDRFSAERTGGSVSTLTIQRTQQEDSAVYLCASSLQGLSNQPQHFGDGTRLSIL.

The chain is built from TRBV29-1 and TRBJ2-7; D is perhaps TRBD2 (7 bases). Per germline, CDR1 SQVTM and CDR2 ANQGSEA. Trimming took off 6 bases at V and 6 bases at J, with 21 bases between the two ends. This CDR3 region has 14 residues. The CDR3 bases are TGCAGCGTGCGGGGGAGACAGGAAGGATCCGAGCAGTACTTC. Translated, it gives CSVRGRQEGSEQYF.

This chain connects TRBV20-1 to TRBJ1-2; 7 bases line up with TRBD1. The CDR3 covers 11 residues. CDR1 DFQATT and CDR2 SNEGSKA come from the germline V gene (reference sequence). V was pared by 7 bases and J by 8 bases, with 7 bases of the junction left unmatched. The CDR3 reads CSVDRVEGYTF. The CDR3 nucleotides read TGCAGTGTCGACAGGGTGGAGGGCTACACCTTC.

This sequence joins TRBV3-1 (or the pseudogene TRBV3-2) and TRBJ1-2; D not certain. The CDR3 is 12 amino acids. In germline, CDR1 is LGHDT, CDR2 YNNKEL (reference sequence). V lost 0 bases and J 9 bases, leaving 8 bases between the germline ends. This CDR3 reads CASSQDRFSYTF. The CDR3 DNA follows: TGTGCCAGCAGCCAAGATCGGTTTAGCTACACCTTC.